This T cell receptor beta chain was found in a study of cytomegalovirus exposure and HLA in healthy donors (dated by TCRdb to about 2017). In the study overall: According to an earlier analysis of around 600 of the donors, some 170 million T cells yielded over 90 million unique TCR beta sequences and less than 300 Gb of sequence data. A later analysis re-analyzed previously published TCR beta repertoires from 650 to 800 donors and added high-resolution HLA genotyping to study TCR occurrence patterns. Because of strong linkage in the cohort, a few DR-DQ haplotypes were treated as single units for association and clustering. The study combined high-throughput TCR immunosequencing, statistical association of individual TCRs with disease status, and machine learning to predict cytomegalovirus infection status. Among 350 to 400 genotyped donors of the cohort, an average of roughly 240,000 unique TCR beta nucleotide sequences were sequenced per donor, roughly a sixth of them non-productive. Donor age, sex, ethnicity and CMV serostatus were collected together with the repertoire data. A later genetic analysis used genome-wide SNP genotypes for about three fifths of the roughly 700 donors, treating that subset as a discovery cohort. Class I and class II HLA loci were covered by the typing at four-digit resolution. The number of donors typed differed by locus, with roughly 629-640 for A, B, C, DRB1 and DQB1, around 500 for DQA1, nearly 610 for DPA1, and under 490 for DPB1. Every discovery cohort repertoire had been produced on one sequencing platform. Among the roughly 430 genotyped donors, approximately 81% belonged to the genetic ancestry cluster associated with self-reported Caucasian donors. The T cell repertoires of some 670 subjects were profiled by immunosequencing and related to cytomegalovirus serostatus. Rather than drawing on any new phenotypic data, the later analysis identified candidate immune exposures from TCR beta sequences and the way those sequences occurred across donors. Roughly 300 gigabases of sequencing data and 70 million to 100 million unique TCR sequences were included in an early release covering roughly 600 HLA-typed donors. The study aimed to test whether signatures of past pathogen exposure could be identified by cataloging public T cell receptors. To decide whether each TCR beta V gene segment behaved as functional or pseudogenic, an earlier analysis of some 570 of the donors relied on high-throughput TCR beta sequencing. In addition to the first cohort of roughly 700 subjects, a separate validation cohort of 120 different subjects was used. Study-level results and caveats: A further reported finding was that TCR beta sequences accurately predicted the HLA-A and HLA-B alleles for most subjects in the first cohort. V-gene and J-gene trimming of TCR beta chains was associated with a missense DCLRE1C variant in a later genetic analysis, and the association was replicated in an independent cohort. Some IMGT-functional V segments, including TRBV6-2 and TRBV6-3, could not be distinguished by the 87-base-pair reads and were therefore excluded. A later analysis found that TCR association rates varied across HLA loci, with DRB1 alleles showing the most associated TCRs and HLA-C alleles the fewest. The authors suggested that the approach could potentially be extended to other disease states and immunological phenotypes. For the cohort, immune exposure information was limited to CMV serostatus. Assigning TCR associations to individual alleles was difficult when HLA alleles, especially DR and DQ, strongly co-occurred. Because some donors lacked HLA typing at each locus, the association tests relied only on the typed subset. Presence/absence analyses assumed roughly uniform sequencing depth across donors, an assumption that may not hold. At a false discovery rate of 0.05, a later analysis linked 16,000 or so TCR beta sequences to specific HLA alleles. Cytomegalovirus status was reported to be diagnosed by the classifier with high specificity and sensitivity in both the original and validation cohorts. In a later genetic analysis, fewer N-insertions in productive TCRs were reported among donors in an Asian-associated ancestry cluster than the roughly 710-donor mean. Several of the top co-occurrence clusters appeared to be linked to parvovirus B19, influenza, CMV and Epstein-Barr virus, according to a later analysis. In this cohort, only TCR beta chains were sequenced, and detectable features were limited by the absence of alpha or paired-chain data. In an earlier analysis of more than 500 of the donors, most TCR beta V segments appeared in productive rearrangements about 90% or about 30% of the time, broadly matching IMGT annotations. Compared with equally common non-associated chains, HLA-associated TCR beta chains in a later analysis were more clonally expanded and had lower generation probabilities. Correlated functional status among segregating V segments might be attributable to linkage disequilibrium, but an unknown experimental factor could not be ruled out. The sequencing pipeline was judged likely to have produced a cluster of highly shared sequence variants as a technical artifact. In vitro tests confirmed that a few of the cytomegalovirus-associated TCR beta chains recognize cytomegalovirus antigens. The study gave a list of more than 150 TCR beta chains associated with cytomegalovirus. While some public TCRs were present in many individuals, most TCR sequences turned up only very rarely across donors. Because counts were too low, roughly 18 rarely observed V segments, including chromosome 9 orphons, were left out of the earlier analysis of several hundred of the donors. A later analysis found that most CMV-associated TCR beta chains appeared HLA-restricted, with HLA associations seemingly driven largely by CMV exposure.

Library preparation employed the immunoSEQ multiplex PCR assay. The multiplex PCR relied on a mix of 60 forward primers for TCR Vbeta segments and 13 reverse primers for TCR Jbeta segments. A multiplex PCR assay on genomic DNA amplified the CDR3 region of rearranged TCR beta genes. The Illumina HiSeq System was used to sequence the amplified TCR beta libraries as 87-base-pair reads. In the paper's pipeline: A later analysis tallied 75 million to 85 million unique TCR beta chains across the 666 repertoires, and approximately 12 million of those chains were shared by two or more donors. Raw reads were error-corrected and collapsed into unique sequences by a nearest-neighbor algorithm in which closely related sequences were merged to remove PCR and sequencing errors. CDR3 sequences were aligned to IMGT reference sequences to assign V, D and J gene segments. Each retained sequence needed at least a six-nucleotide match to both a V gene segment and a J gene segment. Rearrangements were classified as productive when the CDR3 lacked stop codons and remained in frame with V and J, and all other rearrangements were classified as non-productive. CDR3 was defined according to IMGT convention as the region running from the second conserved V-encoded cysteine to the conserved J-encoded phenylalanine. The earlier analysis of about 640 of the donors excluded any sequence lacking an unambiguous match to a single V gene segment. An earlier analysis of approximately 590 of the donors called V segments functional above 56.7% productive rearrangements and segregating when the between-donor standard deviation exceeded 5%. A statistical classification framework was built to diagnose cytomegalovirus status from the catalog of TCR beta chain sequences. A later analysis assigned V and J genes by comparing TCR nucleotide sequences with IMGT/GENE-DB human TR gene sequences. A later analysis assigned CDR3 sequences and most-parsimonious VDJ recombination scenarios with the TCRdist pipeline. A later analysis defined each TCR beta chain by its CDR3 amino acid sequence plus V-gene family, and excluded reads lacking a unique V-gene family. In a later analysis, nearly 600 highly shared, low-generation-probability nucleotide sequences were removed to address suspected cross-contamination and a sequencing artifact. In a later analysis, a clonal expansion index was calculated for each public chain from normalized within-repertoire ranks of inferred template counts. Generation probabilities in a later analysis came from a VDJ recombination model fitted to out-of-frame rearrangements, and those results were checked against IGoR. In a later analysis, TCR-TCR, TCR-HLA and TCR-CMV co-occurrence was scored with hypergeometric tests, and a repertoire-size bias correction was applied to TCR pairs. To estimate false discovery rates, a later analysis permuted the HLA or CMV assignments 20 times. In a later analysis, co-occurring TCRs were grouped with DBSCAN, and TCRdist sequence similarity was added when clustering was performed within HLA-allele-positive subsets. Co-occurrence clustering excluded repertoires with fewer than 30,000 or more than 120,000 public chains, plus five with anomalous nucleotide sharing. TCRdb took over this immuneACCESS table, retaining in-frame rearrangements with V and J assigned. Such tables are incomplete; in checked studies, under half of the missing clones stem from an unresolved V gene, and the remainder is unexplained. V and J calls plus clone size are reproduced from that table; the DNA served to infer D and trimming. A total of about 140,000 clones appear in this sample, approximately 82% of them only once. The leading ten clones occupy more than 1.5% of the sample.

Including the terminal cysteine and phenylalanine, the CDR3 comprises 16 residues. The only DNA kept is the CDR3, 48 bases in frame from the first base. V gives up 7 bases and J gives up 0 bases, and the segment between their germline ends measures 16 bases. CDR1 and CDR2, looked up from the germline V gene, are MDHEN and SYDVKM. The cohort comprised 550 to 700 healthy bone marrow donors. Cohort members were all nominally healthy when sampled, although unrecorded immune exposures were likely present. The donor tested CMV seronegative and was one of the 352 seronegative cohort members. A peripheral blood sample was collected from each donor, and TCR beta sequencing was performed on peripheral blood mononuclear cells. Genomic DNA was extracted from the blood cell samples with the Qiagen DNeasy Blood Extraction Kit. The table lists this clone with a few counts. Which antigen it targets is not known. No much larger clonotype is one base removed from it; base qualities were not supplied.

The sequence derives from a woman aged 40 to 49 in good health and CMV-seronegative. The chain is encoded by TRBV28 joined to TRBJ2-1; the D gene is perhaps TRBD1, on 5 matching bases. Input material: PBMCs. The DNA is TGTGCCAGCACCTCTAAGGACATTTACTCCTACAATGAGCAGTTCTTC. Protein translation: CASTSKDIYSYNEQFF.